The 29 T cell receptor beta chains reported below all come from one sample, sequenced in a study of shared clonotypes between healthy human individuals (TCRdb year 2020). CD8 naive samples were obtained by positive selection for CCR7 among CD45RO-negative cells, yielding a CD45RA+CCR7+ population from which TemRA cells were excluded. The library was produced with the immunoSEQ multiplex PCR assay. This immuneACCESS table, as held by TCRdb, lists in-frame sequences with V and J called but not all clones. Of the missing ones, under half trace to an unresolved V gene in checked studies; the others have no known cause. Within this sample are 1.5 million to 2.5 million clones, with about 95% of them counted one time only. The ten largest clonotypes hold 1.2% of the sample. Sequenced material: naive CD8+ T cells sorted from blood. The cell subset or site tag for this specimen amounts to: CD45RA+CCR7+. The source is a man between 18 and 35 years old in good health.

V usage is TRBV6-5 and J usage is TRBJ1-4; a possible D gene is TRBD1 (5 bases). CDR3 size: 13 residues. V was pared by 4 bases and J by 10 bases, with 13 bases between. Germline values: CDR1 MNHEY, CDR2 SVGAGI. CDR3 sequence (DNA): TGTGCCAGCAGTTGGGGTCAGGGCCTAAAACTGTTTTTT. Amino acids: CASSWGQGLKLFF.

CDR3 residues: CASSELLESSTDTQYF. The CDR3, as DNA: TGTGCCAGCAGTGAACTACTAGAGTCTAGCACAGATACGCAGTATTTT. The V gene is TRBV25-1, the J gene TRBJ2-3, with a tentative D call TRBD2 (5 bases). The CDR3 covers 16 residues. Between the trimmed V and J ends, which lost 2 bases and 0 bases, there was a span of 12 bases. From germline, CDR1 is MGHDK and CDR2 SYGVNS.

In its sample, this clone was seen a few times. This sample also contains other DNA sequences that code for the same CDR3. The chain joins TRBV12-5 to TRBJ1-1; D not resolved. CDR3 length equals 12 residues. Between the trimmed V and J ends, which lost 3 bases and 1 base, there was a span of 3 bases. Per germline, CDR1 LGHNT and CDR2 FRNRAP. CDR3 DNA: TGTGCTAGTGGTTTAGAGAACACTGAAGCTTTCTTT. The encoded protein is CASGLENTEAFF.

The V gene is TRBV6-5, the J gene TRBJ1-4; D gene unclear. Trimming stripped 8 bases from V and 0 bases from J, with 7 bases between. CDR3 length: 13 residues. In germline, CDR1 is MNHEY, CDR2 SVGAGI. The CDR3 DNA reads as TGTGCCAGCCTCACGGCAACTAATGAAAAACTGTTTTTT. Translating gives CASLTATNEKLFF.

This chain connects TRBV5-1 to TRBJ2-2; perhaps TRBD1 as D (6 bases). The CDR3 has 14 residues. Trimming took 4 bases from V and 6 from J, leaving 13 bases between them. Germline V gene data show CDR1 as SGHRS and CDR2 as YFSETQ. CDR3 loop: CASSMARGPGELFF. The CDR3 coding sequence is TGCGCCAGCAGCATGGCCAGGGGTCCCGGGGAGCTGTTTTTT.

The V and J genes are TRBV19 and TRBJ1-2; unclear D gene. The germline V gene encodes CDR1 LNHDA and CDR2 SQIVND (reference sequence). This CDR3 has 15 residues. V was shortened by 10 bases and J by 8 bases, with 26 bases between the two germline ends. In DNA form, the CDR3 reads TGTGCCACCTTCAATTACGGACCGAATCTCCCGGGCTACACCTTC. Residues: CATFNYGPNLPGYTF.

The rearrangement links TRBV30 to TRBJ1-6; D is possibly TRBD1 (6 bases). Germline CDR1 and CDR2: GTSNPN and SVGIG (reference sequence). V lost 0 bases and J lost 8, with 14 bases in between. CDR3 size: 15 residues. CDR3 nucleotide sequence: TGTGCCTGGAGTGTACATACAGGGAGGGATTCACCCCTCCACTTT. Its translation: CAWSVHTGRDSPLHF.

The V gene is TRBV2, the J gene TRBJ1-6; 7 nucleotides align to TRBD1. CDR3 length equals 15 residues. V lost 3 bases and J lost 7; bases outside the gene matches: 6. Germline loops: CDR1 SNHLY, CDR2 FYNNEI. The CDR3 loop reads CASSDTTGWNSPLHF. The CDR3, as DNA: TGTGCCAGCAGTGACACGACAGGGTGGAATTCACCCCTCCACTTT.

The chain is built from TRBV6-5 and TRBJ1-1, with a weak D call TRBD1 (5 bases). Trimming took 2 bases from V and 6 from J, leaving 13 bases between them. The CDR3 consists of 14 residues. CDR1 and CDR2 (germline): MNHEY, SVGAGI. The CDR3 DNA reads TGTGCCAGCAGTTACCGACAGACGACCCCTGAAGCTTTCTTT. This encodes CASSYRQTTPEAFF.

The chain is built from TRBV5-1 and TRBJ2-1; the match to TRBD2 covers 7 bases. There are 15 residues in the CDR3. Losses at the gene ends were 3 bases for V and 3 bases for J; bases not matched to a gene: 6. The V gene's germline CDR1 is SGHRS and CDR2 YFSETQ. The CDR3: CASSSLGGDYNEQFF. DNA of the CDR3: TGCGCCAGCAGCTCCCTTGGGGGGGACTACAATGAGCAGTTCTTC. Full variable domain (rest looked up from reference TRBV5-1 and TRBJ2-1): KAGVTQTPRYLIKTRGQQVTLSCSPISGHRSVSWYQQTPGQGLQFLFEYFSETQRNKGNFPGRFSGRQFSNSRSEMNVSTLELGDSALYLCASSSLGGDYNEQFFGPGTRLTVL.

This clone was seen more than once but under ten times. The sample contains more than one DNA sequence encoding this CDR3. CDR3 sequence (DNA): TGTGCCAGCAGCTTTAGCGGGAGTTCCTACGAGCAGTACTTC. This translates into CASSFSGSSYEQYF. The chain uses TRBV9 and TRBJ2-7, with TRBD2 identical over 9 bases. Unmatched junction bases numbered 3, after V lost 4 bases and J lost 1 base. The germline V gene encodes CDR1 SGDLS and CDR2 YYNGEE. CDR3 size: 14 residues.

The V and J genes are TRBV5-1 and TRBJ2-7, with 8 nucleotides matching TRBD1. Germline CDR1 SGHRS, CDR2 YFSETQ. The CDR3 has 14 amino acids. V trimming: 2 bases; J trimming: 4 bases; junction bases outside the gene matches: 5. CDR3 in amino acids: CASSFSQGAYEQYF. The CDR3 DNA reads TGCGCCAGCAGCTTCAGTCAGGGGGCTTACGAGCAGTACTTC.

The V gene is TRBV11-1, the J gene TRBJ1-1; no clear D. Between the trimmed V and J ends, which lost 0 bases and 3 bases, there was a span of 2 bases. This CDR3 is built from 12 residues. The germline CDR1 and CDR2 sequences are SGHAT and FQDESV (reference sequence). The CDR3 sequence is CASSLAHTEAFF. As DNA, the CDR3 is TGTGCCAGCAGCTTAGCCCACACTGAAGCTTTCTTT.

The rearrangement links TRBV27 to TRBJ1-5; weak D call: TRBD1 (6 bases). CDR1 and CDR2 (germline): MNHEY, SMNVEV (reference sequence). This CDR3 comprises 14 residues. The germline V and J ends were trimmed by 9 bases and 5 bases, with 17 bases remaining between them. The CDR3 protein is CASSSQGHYQPQHF. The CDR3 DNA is TGTGCCAGTTCCAGCCAGGGGCACTATCAGCCCCAGCATTTT.

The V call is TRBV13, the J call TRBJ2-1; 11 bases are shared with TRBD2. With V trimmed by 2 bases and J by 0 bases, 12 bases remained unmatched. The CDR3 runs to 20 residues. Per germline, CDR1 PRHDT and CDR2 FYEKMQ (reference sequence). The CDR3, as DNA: TGTGCCAGCAGCTTAATGGCTAGCGGGGGGTACCAGAGCTCCTACAATGAGCAGTTCTTC. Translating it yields CASSLMASGGYQSSYNEQFF.

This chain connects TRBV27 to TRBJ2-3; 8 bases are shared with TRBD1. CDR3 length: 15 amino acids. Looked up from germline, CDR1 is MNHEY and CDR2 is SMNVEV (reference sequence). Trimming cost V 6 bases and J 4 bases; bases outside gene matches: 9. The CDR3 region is CASRLGGQGADTQYF. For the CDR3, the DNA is TGTGCCAGCAGATTGGGAGGACAGGGAGCAGATACGCAGTATTTT.

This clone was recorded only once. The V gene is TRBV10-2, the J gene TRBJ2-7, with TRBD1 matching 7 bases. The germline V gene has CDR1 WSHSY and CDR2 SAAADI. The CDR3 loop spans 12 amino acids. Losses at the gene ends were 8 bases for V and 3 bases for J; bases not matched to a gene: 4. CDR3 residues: CASLGQSYEQYF. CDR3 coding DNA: TGCGCCAGCTTGGGACAGAGCTACGAGCAGTACTTC.

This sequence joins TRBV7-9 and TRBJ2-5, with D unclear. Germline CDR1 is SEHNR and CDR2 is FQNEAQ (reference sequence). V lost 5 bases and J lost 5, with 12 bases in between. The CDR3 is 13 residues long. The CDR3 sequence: CASSDGSQETQYF. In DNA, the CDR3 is TGTGCCAGCAGCGACGGATCTCAGGAGACCCAGTACTTC. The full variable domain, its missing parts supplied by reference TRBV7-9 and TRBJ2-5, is DTGVSQNPRHKITKRGQNVTFRCDPISEHNRLYWYRQTLGQGPEFLTYFQNEAQLEKSRLLSDRFSAERPKGSFSTLEIQRTEQGDSAMYLCASSDGSQETQYFGPGTRLLVL.

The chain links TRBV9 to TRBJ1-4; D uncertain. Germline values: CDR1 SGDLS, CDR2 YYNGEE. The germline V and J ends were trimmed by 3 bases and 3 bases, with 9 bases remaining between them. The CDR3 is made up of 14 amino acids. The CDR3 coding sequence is TGTGCCAGCAGCGGAACAGCCTCTAATGAAAAACTGTTTTTT. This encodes CASSGTASNEKLFF.

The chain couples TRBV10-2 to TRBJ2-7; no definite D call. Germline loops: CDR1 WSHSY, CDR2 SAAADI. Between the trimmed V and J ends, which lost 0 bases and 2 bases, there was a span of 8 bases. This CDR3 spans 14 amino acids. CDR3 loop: CASSESYSAYEQYF. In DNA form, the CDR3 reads TGCGCCAGCAGTGAGTCGTACAGTGCCTACGAGCAGTACTTC.

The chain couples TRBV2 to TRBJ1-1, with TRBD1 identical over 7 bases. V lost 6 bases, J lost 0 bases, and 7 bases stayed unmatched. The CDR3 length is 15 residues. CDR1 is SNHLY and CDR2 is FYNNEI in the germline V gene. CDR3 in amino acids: CASRRDSAMNTEAFF. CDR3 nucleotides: TGTGCCAGCAGGAGGGACAGCGCCATGAACACTGAAGCTTTCTTT.

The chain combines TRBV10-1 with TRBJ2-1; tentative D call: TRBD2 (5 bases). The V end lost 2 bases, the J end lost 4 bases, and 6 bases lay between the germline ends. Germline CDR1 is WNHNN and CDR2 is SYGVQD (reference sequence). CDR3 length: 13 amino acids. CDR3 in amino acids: CASSEGSYNEQFF. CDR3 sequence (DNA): TGCGCCAGCAGTGAGGGGAGTTACAATGAGCAGTTCTTC.

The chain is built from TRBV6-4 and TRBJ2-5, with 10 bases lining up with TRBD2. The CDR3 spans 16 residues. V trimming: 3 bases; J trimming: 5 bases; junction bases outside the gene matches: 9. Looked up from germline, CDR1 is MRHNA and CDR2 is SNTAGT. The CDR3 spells CASSEAGTSDWETQYF. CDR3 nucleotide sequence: TGTGCCAGCAGTGAGGCCGGGACTAGCGACTGGGAGACCCAGTACTTC.

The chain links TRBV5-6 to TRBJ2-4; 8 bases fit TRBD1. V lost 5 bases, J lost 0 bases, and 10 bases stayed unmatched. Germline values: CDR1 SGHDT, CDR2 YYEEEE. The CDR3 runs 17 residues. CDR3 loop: CASSFLQGVGAKNIQYF. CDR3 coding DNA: TGTGCCAGCAGTTTTTTACAGGGGGTTGGAGCCAAAAACATTCAGTACTTC.

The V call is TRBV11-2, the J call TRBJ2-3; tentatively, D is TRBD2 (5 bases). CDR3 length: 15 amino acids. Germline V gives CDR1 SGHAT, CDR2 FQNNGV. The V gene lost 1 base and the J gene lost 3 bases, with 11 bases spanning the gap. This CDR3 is CASSLVSARTDTQYF. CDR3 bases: TGTGCCAGCAGCTTAGTTAGCGCGAGAACAGATACGCAGTATTTT.

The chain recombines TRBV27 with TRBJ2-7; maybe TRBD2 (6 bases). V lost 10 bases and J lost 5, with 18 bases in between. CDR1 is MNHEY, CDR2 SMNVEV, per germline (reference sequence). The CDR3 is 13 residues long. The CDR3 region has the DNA TGTGCCATTTCGGCAGGCGGGGACGACGAGCAGTACTTC. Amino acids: CAISAGGDDEQYF.

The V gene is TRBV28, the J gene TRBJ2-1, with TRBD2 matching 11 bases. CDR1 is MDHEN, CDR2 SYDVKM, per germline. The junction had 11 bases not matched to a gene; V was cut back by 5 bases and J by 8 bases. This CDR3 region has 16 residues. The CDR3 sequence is CASSPLTSGVLDEQFF. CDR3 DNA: TGTGCCAGCAGTCCCTTGACTAGCGGGGTGTTGGATGAGCAGTTCTTC.

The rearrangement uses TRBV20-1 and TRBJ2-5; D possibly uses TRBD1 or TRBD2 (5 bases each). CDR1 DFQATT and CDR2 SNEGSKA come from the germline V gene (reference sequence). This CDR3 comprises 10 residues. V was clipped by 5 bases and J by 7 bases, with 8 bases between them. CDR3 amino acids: CSAGAGTQYF. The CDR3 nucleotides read TGCAGTGCTGGGGCGGGGACCCAGTACTTC.

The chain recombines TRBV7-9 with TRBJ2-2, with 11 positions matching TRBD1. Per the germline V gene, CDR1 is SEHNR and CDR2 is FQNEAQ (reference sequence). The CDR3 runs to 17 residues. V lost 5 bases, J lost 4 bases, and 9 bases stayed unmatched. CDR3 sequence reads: CASSQPPGQGVTGELFF. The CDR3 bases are TGTGCCAGCAGCCAACCTCCGGGACAGGGGGTCACCGGGGAGCTGTTTTTT.